This T cell receptor beta chain was identified during a study of blood T cell repertoires in COVID-19. Background on the study: The United States, Italy and Spain were the sources of the acute and convalescent COVID-19 samples. From T cells, B-cell-depleted T cells, or PBMCs came the material, which was cDNA or gDNA.

In the original workflow: Counts of nucleated cells, estimated from reference gene primer amplification, were obtained. Generated by immunoSEQ multiplex PCR, the TCRdb table keeps only in-frame clones and is missing some. That table supplies the V and J calls and clone size; D and trimming were determined from the DNA. This sample has under 200,000 clones; about nine tenths occur once, and the top ten carry 3.5% to 4%. V dropped 3 bases and J dropped 5 bases, with 16 bases sitting between them. Germline loops: CDR1 GTSNPN, CDR2 SVGIG (reference sequence). CDR3 length equals 14 residues. Sequenced sample: peripheral blood. The TCR was taken from a woman between 70 and 85 years old with acute or convalescent COVID-19. V is TRBV30 and J is TRBJ2-5, with a weak D call TRBD1 (7 bases). The CDR3 DNA sequence: TGTGCCTGGAGCGCGGGCAGGGGGGTTGAGACCCAGTACTTC. The encoded protein is CAWSAGRGVETQYF.